This is a list of T cell receptor beta chains from one sample in a study of Ad26.COV2.S vaccination and SARS-CoV-2 variants. TCRdb's table, derived via immunoSEQ multiplex PCR, lists solely in-frame clones and lacks some. The data contain 330,000 or so clones, roughly nine tenths of them singletons. The source material was peripheral blood, sampled in a trial of Ad26.COV2.S vaccine versus placebo. The receptors were gathered from a person between 18 and 60 years old who received the Ad26.COV2.S COVID-19 vaccine or a placebo. Both conserved end residues are part of each CDR3. A D gene is named only where the DNA matches it firmly. Rows may omit the clone size; those that give it use once, few, many or a size class.

j_call | d_call | cdr3_length | v_call | clone_size | cdr3_aa | cdr3_nt
TRBJ1-2 | . | 15 | TRBV7-6 | . | CASSSTAEGDYGYTF | TGTGCCAGCAGCTCCACAGCCGAGGGAGACTATGGCTACACCTTC
TRBJ2-3 | . | 13 | TRBV5-6 | . | CASSHRGRDTQYF | TGTGCCAGCAGCCATAGGGGCAGAGATACGCAGTATTTT
TRBJ2-3 | . | 15 | TRBV7-2 | . | CASSFRGTSTDTQYF | TGTGCCAGCAGCTTTCGCGGGACATCCACAGATACGCAGTATTTT
TRBJ2-3 | . | 18 | TRBV2 | . | CASSEISGTRTSTDTQYF | TGTGCCAGCAGTGAGATCTCCGGGACTCGCACTAGCACAGATACGCAGTATTTT
TRBJ1-1 | . | 15 | TRBV9 | once | CASSALRLANTEAFF | TGTGCCAGCAGCGCGTTGAGGCTGGCGAACACTGAAGCTTTCTTT
TRBJ2-5 | . | 14 | TRBV7-2 | . | CASSLTGIKETQYF | TGTGCCAGCAGCCTTACAGGGATAAAAGAGACCCAGTACTTC
TRBJ1-5 | . | 14 | TRBV9 | . | CASSPMGGHQPQHF | TGTGCCAGCAGCCCGATGGGGGGTCATCAGCCCCAGCATTTT
TRBJ1-2 | . | 13 | TRBV7-2 | . | CASSLASAGGYTF | TGTGCCAGCAGCTTAGCATCGGCGGGCGGCTACACCTTC
TRBJ2-7 | . | 14 | TRBV5-6 | . | CASSLMPGGPEQYF | TGTGCCAGCAGCTTGATGCCCGGGGGGCCCGAGCAGTACTTC
TRBJ2-7 | TRBD2 | 15 | TRBV5-1 | . | CASSLELAGLYEQYF | TGCGCCAGCAGCTTGGAACTAGCGGGGCTCTACGAGCAGTACTTC
TRBJ2-2 | . | 12 | TRBV30 | . | CAWTDRPGELFF | TGTGCCTGGACTGACAGGCCCGGGGAGCTGTTTTTT
TRBJ2-1 | . | 16 | TRBV6-6 | once | CASSLYQAAPYNEQFF | TGTGCCAGCAGTTTGTACCAGGCAGCTCCCTACAATGAGCAGTTCTTC
TRBJ2-3 | . | 15 | TRBV27 | . | CASSREVYITDTQYF | TGTGCCAGCAGTAGGGAGGTTTACATTACAGATACGCAGTATTTT
TRBJ1-1 | . | 14 | TRBV3-1/TRBV3-2 | . | CASSQSGVWTEAFF | TGTGCCAGCAGCCAATCAGGCGTTTGGACTGAAGCTTTCTTT
TRBJ2-2 | . | 16 | TRBV6-5 | . | CASSYSFRPNTGELFF | TGTGCCAGCAGTTACTCATTCAGACCGAACACCGGGGAGCTGTTTTTT
TRBJ1-1 | . | 17 | TRBV12-1 | . | CASSSLIHQEWDTEAFF | TGTGCCAGCAGCTCTTTGATCCACCAGGAGTGGGACACTGAAGCTTTCTTT
TRBJ1-6 | TRBD1 | 14 | TRBV4-2 | . | CASSQIQGNSPLHF | TGTGCCAGCAGCCAAATACAGGGGAATTCACCCCTCCACTTT
TRBJ1-2 | TRBD1 | 12 | TRBV6-5 | . | CASGGQRDGYTF | TGTGCCAGCGGGGGACAGCGGGACGGCTACACCTTC
TRBJ1-5 | . | 16 | TRBV27 | . | CASIRRGTNLAQPQHF | TGTGCCAGCATCCGAAGAGGCACTAACTTGGCTCAGCCCCAGCATTTT
TRBJ1-1 | . | 14 | TRBV10-3 | . | CAISDQVESTEAFF | TGTGCCATCAGTGACCAGGTCGAGAGCACTGAAGCTTTCTTT
TRBJ1-2 | . | 19 | TRBV7-9 | . | CASSSSERGGVTDDYGYTF | TGTGCCAGCAGCTCCTCCGAGAGGGGAGGAGTGACCGACGACTATGGCTACACCTTC
TRBJ1-5 | . | 15 | TRBV6-6 | once | CASSYPDSYNQPQHF | TGTGCCAGCAGTTACCCTGACAGCTACAATCAGCCCCAGCATTTT
TRBJ1-5 | TRBD1 | 16 | TRBV7-9 | once | CASSRSGAGGFQPQHF | TGTGCCAGCAGCAGGAGCGGAGCAGGGGGGTTTCAGCCCCAGCATTTT
TRBJ2-7 | TRBD2 | 11 | TRBV27 | few | CASSSTSGTYF | TGTGCCAGCAGTTCGACTAGCGGGACGTACTTC
TRBJ2-7 | TRBD2 | 15 | TRBV5-4 | once | CASSPGGTSGVEQYF | TGTGCCAGCAGCCCTGGAGGGACTAGCGGGGTAGAGCAGTACTTC
TRBJ1-1 | . | 15 | TRBV4-3 | . | CASSQVREIATEAFF | TGCGCCAGCAGCCAAGTGCGGGAGATTGCGACTGAAGCTTTCTTT
TRBJ2-2 | TRBD2 | 15 | TRBV4-3 | . | CASSYDQGGTGELFF | TGCGCCAGCAGCTACGATCAGGGAGGGACCGGGGAGCTGTTTTTT
TRBJ2-3 | TRBD2 | 16 | TRBV27 | once | CASSLTSGGRVDTQYF | TGTGCCAGCAGTTTGACTAGCGGGGGGCGGGTGGATACGCAGTATTTT